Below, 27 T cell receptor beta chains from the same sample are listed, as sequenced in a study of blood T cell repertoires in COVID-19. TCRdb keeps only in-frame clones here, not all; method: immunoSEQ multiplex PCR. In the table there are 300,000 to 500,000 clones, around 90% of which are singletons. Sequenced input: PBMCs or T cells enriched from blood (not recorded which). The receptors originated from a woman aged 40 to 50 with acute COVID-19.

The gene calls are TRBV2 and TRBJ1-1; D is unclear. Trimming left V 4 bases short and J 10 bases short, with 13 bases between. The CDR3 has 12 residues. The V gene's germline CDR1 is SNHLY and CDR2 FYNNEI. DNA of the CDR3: TGTGCCAGCAGTGGCACCAGGCGAAGAGCTTTCTTT. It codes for CASSGTRRRAFF.

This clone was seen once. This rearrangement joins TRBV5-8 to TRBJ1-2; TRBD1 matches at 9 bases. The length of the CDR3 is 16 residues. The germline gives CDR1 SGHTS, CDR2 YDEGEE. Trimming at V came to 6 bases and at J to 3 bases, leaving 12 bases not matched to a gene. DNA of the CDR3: TGTGCCAGCAACCGTGGCGGGGGACAGGGCGACTATGGCTACACCTTC. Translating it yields CASNRGGGQGDYGYTF. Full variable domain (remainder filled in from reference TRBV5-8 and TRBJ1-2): EAGVTQSPTHLIKTRGQQATLRCSPISGHTSVYWYQQALGLGLQFLLWYDEGEERNRGNFPPRFSGRQFPNYSSELNVNALELEDSALYLCASNRGGGQGDYGYTFGSGTRLTVV.

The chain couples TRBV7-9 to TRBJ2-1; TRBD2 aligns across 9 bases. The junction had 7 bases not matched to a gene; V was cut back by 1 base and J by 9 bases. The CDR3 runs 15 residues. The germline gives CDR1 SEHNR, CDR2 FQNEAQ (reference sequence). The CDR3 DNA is TGTGCCAGCAGCTTAGGTGCGGGGGGGCGGAGTGAGCAGTTCTTC. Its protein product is CASSLGAGGRSEQFF.

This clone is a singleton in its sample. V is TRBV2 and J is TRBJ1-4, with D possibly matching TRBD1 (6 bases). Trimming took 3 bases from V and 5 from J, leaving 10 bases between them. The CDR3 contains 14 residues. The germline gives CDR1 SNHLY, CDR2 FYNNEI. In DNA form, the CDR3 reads TGTGCCAGCAGTGATCAGGGGACGAATGAAAAACTGTTTTTT. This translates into CASSDQGTNEKLFF. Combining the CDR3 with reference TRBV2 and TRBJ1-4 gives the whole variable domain EPEVTQTPSHQVTQMGQEVILRCVPISNHLYFYWYRQILGQKVEFLVSFYNNEISEKSEIFDDQFSVERPDGSNFTLKIRSTKLEDSAMYFCASSDQGTNEKLFFGSGTQLSVL.

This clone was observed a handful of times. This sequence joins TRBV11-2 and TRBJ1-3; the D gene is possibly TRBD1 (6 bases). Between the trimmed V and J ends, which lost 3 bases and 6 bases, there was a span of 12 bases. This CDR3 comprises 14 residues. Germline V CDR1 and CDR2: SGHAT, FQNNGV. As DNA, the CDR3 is TGTGCCAGCAGCTTGGTCCAGGGGCCAAACACCATATATTTT. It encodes CASSLVQGPNTIYF.

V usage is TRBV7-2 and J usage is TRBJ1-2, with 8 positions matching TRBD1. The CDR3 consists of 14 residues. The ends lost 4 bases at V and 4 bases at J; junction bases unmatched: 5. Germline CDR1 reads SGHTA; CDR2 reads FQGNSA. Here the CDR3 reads CASSSSGGGYGYTF. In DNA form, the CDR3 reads TGTGCCAGCAGCTCCTCAGGGGGCGGCTATGGCTACACCTTC.

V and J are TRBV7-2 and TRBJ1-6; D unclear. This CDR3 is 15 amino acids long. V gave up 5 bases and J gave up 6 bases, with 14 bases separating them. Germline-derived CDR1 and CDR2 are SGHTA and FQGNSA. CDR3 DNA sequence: TGTGCCAGCAGCCCAGGAGGTTTGAGTAATTCACCCCTCCACTTT. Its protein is CASSPGGLSNSPLHF.

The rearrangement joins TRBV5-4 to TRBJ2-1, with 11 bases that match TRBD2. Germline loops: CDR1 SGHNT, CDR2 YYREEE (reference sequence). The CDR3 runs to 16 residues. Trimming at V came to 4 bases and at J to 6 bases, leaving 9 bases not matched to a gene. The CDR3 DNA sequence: TGTGCCAGCAGCCGGCCCGTAGCGGGGGGGTTCAATGAGCAGTTCTTC. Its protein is CASSRPVAGGFNEQFF.

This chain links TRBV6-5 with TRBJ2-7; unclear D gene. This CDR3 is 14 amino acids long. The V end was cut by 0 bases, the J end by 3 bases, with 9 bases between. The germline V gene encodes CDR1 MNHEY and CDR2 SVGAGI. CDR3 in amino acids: CASSYSQANYEQYF. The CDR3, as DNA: TGTGCCAGCAGTTACTCGCAGGCAAACTACGAGCAGTACTTC.

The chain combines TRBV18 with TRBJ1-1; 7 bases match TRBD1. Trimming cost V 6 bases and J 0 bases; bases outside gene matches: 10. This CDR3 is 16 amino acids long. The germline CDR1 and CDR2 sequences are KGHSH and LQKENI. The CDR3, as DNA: TGTGCCAGCTCCCTCCGGGACAGACAAATGAACACTGAAGCTTTCTTT. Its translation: CASSLRDRQMNTEAFF.

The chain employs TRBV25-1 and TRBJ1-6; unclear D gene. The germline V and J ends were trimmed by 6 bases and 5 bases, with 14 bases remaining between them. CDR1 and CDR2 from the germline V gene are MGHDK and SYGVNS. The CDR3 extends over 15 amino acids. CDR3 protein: CASSLRGVDNSPLHF. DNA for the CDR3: TGTGCCAGCAGCCTTAGAGGCGTGGATAATTCACCCCTCCACTTT.

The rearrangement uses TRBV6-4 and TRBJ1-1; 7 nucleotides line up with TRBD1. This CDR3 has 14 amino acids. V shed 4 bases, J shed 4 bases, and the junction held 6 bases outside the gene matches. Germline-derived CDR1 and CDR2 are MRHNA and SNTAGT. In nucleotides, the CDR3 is TGTGCCAGCAGTGTTGACAGGGATCGCACTGAAGCTTTCTTT. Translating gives CASSVDRDRTEAFF.

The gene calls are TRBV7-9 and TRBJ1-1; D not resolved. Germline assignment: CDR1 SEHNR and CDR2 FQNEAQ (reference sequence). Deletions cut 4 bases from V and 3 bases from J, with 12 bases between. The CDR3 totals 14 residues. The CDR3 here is CASSWRSEHTEAFF. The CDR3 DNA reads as TGTGCCAGCAGCTGGAGGTCGGAGCACACTGAAGCTTTCTTT.

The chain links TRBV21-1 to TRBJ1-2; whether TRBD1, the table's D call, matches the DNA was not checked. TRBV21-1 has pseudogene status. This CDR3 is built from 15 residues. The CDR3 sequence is CASSNTGTARYGYTF. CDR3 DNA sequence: TGTGCCAGCAGCAACACAGGGACAGCTCGATATGGCTACACCTTC.

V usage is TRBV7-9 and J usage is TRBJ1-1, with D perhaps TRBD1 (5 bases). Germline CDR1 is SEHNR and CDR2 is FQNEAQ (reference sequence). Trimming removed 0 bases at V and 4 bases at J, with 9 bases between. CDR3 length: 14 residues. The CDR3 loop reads CASSLAVRGTEAFF. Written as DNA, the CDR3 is TGTGCCAGCAGCTTAGCGGTAAGGGGCACTGAAGCTTTCTTT.

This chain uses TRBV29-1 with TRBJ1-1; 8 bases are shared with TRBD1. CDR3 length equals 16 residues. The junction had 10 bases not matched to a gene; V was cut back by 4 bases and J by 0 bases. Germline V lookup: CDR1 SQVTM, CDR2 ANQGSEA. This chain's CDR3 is CSVGQGASGMNTEAFF. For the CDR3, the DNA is TGCAGCGTTGGGCAGGGGGCGTCAGGAATGAACACTGAAGCTTTCTTT.

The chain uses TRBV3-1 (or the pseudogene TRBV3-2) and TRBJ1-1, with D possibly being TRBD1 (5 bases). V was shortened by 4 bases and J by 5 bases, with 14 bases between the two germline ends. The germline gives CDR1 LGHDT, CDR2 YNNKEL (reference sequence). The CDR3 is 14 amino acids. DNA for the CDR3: TGTGCCAGCAGCCCACCGGGGGAGGGGACTGAAGCTTTCTTT. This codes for CASSPPGEGTEAFF.

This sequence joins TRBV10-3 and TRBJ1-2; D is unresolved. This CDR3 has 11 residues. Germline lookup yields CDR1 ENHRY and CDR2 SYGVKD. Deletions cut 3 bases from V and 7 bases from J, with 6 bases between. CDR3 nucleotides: TGTGCCATCAGTGAAGCTTCTGGCTACACCTTC. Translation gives CAISEASGYTF.

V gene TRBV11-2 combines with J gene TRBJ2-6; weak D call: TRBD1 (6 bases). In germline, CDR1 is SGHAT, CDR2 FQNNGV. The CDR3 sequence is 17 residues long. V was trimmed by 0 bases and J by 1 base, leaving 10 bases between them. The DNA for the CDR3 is TGTGCCAGCAGCTTAGAACAGGGTTGGTCTGGGGCCAACGTCCTGACTTTC. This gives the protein CASSLEQGWSGANVLTF.

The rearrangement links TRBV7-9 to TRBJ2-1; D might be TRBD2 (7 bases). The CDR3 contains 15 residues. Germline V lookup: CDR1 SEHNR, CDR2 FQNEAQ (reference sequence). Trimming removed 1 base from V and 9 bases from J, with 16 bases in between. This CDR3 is CASSLDSGGAIEQFF. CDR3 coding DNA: TGTGCCAGCAGCTTAGATAGTGGGGGGGCCATTGAGCAGTTCTTC.

Written as DNA, the CDR3 is TGTGCCTGGAGTAAGGCAGGACAGGGCTACGAGCAGTACTTC. This translates into CAWSKAGQGYEQYF. The rearrangement joins TRBV30 to TRBJ2-7; 8 bases are shared with TRBD1. In germline, CDR1 is GTSNPN, CDR2 SVGIG (reference sequence). This CDR3 has 14 amino acids. J lost 3 bases, V lost 2 bases, and 6 bases had no gene match.

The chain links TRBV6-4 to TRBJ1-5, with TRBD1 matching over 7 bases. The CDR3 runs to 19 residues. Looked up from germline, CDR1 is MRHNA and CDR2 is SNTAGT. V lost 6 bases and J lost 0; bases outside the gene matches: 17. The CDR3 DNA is TGTGCCAGCAGAAACACAGGGGTTGGCCCCCGGAGTAGCAATCAGCCCCAGCATTTT. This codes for CASRNTGVGPRSSNQPQHF.

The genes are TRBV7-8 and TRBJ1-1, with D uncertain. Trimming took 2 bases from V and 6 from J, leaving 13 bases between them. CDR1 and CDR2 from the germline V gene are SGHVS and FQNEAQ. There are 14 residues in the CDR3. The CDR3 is CASSLRFQVPEAFF. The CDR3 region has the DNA TGTGCCAGCAGCTTAAGGTTCCAGGTCCCTGAAGCTTTCTTT.

The CDR3 loop reads CASSWGPSGGIYEQYF. The CDR3 DNA reads as TGTGCCAGTAGTTGGGGGCCTAGCGGGGGGATCTACGAGCAGTACTTC. This chain joins TRBV19 and TRBJ2-7; 11 bases fit TRBD2. The CDR3 sequence is 16 residues long. Germline CDR1 LNHDA, CDR2 SQIVND (reference sequence). V trimming: 5 bases; J trimming: 3 bases; junction bases outside the gene matches: 9.

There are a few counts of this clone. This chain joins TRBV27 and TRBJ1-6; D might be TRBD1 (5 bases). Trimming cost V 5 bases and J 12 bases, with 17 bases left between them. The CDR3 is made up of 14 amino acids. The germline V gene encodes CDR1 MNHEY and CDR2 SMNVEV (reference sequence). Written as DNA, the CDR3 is TGTGCCAGCAGTGCAAGGGGTCTGGCCCAACCCCTCCACTTT. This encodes CASSARGLAQPLHF.

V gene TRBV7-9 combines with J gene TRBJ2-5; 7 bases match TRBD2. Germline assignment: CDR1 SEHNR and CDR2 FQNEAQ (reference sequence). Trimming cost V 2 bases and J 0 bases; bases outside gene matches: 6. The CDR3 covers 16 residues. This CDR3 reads CASSLSASGYQETQYF. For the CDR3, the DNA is TGTGCCAGCAGCTTATCGGCTAGCGGTTACCAAGAGACCCAGTACTTC.

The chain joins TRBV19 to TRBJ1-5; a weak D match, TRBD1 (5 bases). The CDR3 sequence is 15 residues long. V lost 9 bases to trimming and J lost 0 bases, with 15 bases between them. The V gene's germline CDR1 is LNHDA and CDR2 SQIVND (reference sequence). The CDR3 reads CASLGGGDSNQPQHF. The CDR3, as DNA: TGTGCCAGCCTCGGGGGGGGTGATAGCAATCAGCCCCAGCATTTT.